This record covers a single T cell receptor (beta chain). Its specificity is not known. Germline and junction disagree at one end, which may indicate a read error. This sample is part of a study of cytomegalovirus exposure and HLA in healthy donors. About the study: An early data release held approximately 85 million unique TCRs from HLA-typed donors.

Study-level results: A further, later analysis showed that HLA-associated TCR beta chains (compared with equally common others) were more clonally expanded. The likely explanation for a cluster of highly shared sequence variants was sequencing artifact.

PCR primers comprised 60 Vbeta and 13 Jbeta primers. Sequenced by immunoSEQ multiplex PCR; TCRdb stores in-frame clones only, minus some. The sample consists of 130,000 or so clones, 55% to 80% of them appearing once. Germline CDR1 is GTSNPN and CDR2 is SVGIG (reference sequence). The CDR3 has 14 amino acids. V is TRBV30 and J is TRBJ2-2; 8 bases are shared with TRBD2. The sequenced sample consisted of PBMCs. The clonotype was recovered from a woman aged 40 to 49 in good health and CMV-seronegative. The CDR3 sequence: CAWSALLAAGELLF. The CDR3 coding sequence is TGTGCCTGGAGTGCCTTACTAGCGGCGGGGGAGCTGCTTTTT.